Reported below is one T cell receptor beta chain. Trimming stripped 0 bases from V and 2 bases from J, with 12 bases between. Germline values: CDR1 SGHRS, CDR2 YFSETQ. CDR3 length: 16 amino acids. In the authors' methods: Using reference gene primer amplification, nucleated cell counts were estimated. The repertoire was sequenced with immunoSEQ multiplex PCR; TCRdb's copy has only in-frame clones and lacks some. The DNA gave D and trimming, while V, J and clone size come from that table. The sample carries 250,000 to 350,000 clones, just under 85% recorded once. The data originate from a study of blood T cell repertoires in COVID-19. Whole-study context: Some COVID-19 samples were acute and others convalescent; all came from the United States, Italy and Spain.

The chain joins TRBV5-1 to TRBJ1-5; D gene uncertain. Source material: peripheral blood. This clonotype was obtained from a woman between 50 and 59 years old with active or convalescent COVID-19. DNA for the CDR3: TGCGCCAGCAGCTTGGACGTCGCGGGAGGCAATCAGCCCCAGCATTTT. It codes for CASSLDVAGGNQPQHF.